A selection of T cell receptor beta chains follows, all from one sample in a study of blood T cell repertoires in COVID-19. The protocol was immunoSEQ multiplex PCR, while the TCRdb copy is restricted to in-frame clones and leaves out a portion. Here the sample spans approximately 300,000 clones, around 87% being singletons. Sequencing was carried out using peripheral blood. The source is a woman aged 40 to 50 with COVID-19, enrolled during active disease. The CDR3 runs from the conserved cysteine through the conserved F or W. The D gene is left open where the match is weak. The size of a clone is reported for some rows only, either as once, few or many, or as a class for expanded clones.

CDR3 protein: CASSLSGGQVQPQHF
CDR3 DNA: TGTGCCAGCAGCTTGAGTGGGGGCCAGGTTCAGCCCCAGCATTTT
D gene: .
clone size: .
V gene: TRBV5-6
J gene: TRBJ1-5
CDR3 length: 15

CDR3 protein: CASSLAQAGGQEQFF
CDR3 DNA: TGTGCCAGCAGCTTAGCGCAGGCAGGGGGTCAGGAGCAGTTCTTC
D gene: TRBD1
clone size: .
V gene: TRBV7-6
J gene: TRBJ2-1
CDR3 length: 15

CDR3 protein: CASTLQGEHSPLHF
CDR3 DNA: TGTGCCAGCACTCTACAGGGGGAGCACTCACCCCTCCACTTT
D gene: TRBD1
clone size: .
V gene: TRBV27
J gene: TRBJ1-6
CDR3 length: 14

CDR3 protein: CASSILGQGKFGDTEAFF
CDR3 DNA: TGTGCCAGCAGTATTCTCGGACAGGGGAAGTTTGGTGACACTGAAGCTTTCTTT
D gene: TRBD1
clone size: .
V gene: TRBV6-2/TRBV6-3
J gene: TRBJ1-1
CDR3 length: 18

CDR3 protein: CASSLRQNNSPLHF
CDR3 DNA: TGTGCCAGCAGCTTACGCCAGAATAATTCACCCCTCCACTTT
D gene: .
clone size: .
V gene: TRBV7-2
J gene: TRBJ1-6
CDR3 length: 14

CDR3 protein: CASSQRERETQYF
CDR3 DNA: TGCGCCAGCAGCCAACGGGAGAGGGAGACCCAGTACTTC
D gene: .
clone size: .
V gene: TRBV4-3
J gene: TRBJ2-5
CDR3 length: 13

CDR3 protein: CASSPGTANTEAFF
CDR3 DNA: TGTGCCAGCAGCCCTGGGACAGCGAACACTGAAGCTTTCTTT
D gene: TRBD1
clone size: .
V gene: TRBV7-2
J gene: TRBJ1-1
CDR3 length: 14

CDR3 protein: CASSDLSRDRYSNQPQHF
CDR3 DNA: TGTGCCAGCAGCGACCTCTCTCGGGACAGATATAGCAATCAGCCCCAGCATTTT
D gene: TRBD1
clone size: .
V gene: TRBV28
J gene: TRBJ1-5
CDR3 length: 18

CDR3 protein: CASSSGYGGGGNTIYF
CDR3 DNA: TGCGCCAGCAGCTCCGGTTATGGGGGAGGTGGAAACACCATATATTTT
D gene: .
clone size: .
V gene: TRBV5-1
J gene: TRBJ1-3
CDR3 length: 16

CDR3 protein: CASSARDTKETQYF
CDR3 DNA: TGTGCCAGCAGCGCCCGGGACACCAAAGAGACCCAGTACTTC
D gene: .
clone size: .
V gene: TRBV7-2
J gene: TRBJ2-5
CDR3 length: 14

CDR3 protein: CSVGHRGYEQYF
CDR3 DNA: TGCAGCGTTGGGCACAGGGGCTACGAGCAGTACTTC
D gene: TRBD1
clone size: .
V gene: TRBV29-1
J gene: TRBJ2-7
CDR3 length: 12

CDR3 protein: CASSVQQGNQPQHF
CDR3 DNA: TGTGCCAGTAGTGTACAACAGGGCAATCAGCCCCAGCATTTT
D gene: .
clone size: once
V gene: TRBV19
J gene: TRBJ1-5
CDR3 length: 14

CDR3 protein: CASSYQRDKDYEQYF
CDR3 DNA: TGTGCCAGCAGTTACCAACGGGACAAGGACTACGAGCAGTACTTC
D gene: .
clone size: .
V gene: TRBV5-6
J gene: TRBJ2-7
CDR3 length: 15

CDR3 protein: CASSRTGPYGYTF
CDR3 DNA: TGTGCCAGCAGCCGGACAGGGCCCTATGGCTACACCTTC
D gene: TRBD1
clone size: .
V gene: TRBV5-4
J gene: TRBJ1-2
CDR3 length: 13

CDR3 protein: CSASSSASSGNTIYF
CDR3 DNA: TGCAGTGCTAGTTCGTCAGCGAGCTCTGGAAACACCATATATTTT
D gene: .
clone size: .
V gene: TRBV20-1
J gene: TRBJ1-3
CDR3 length: 15

CDR3 protein: CSVASGTGPSETQYF
CDR3 DNA: TGCAGCGTAGCCTCCGGGACAGGGCCTTCGGAGACCCAGTACTTC
D gene: TRBD1
clone size: .
V gene: TRBV29-1
J gene: TRBJ2-5
CDR3 length: 15

CDR3 protein: CASSRVTGKGNQPQHF
CDR3 DNA: TGTGCCAGCAGCCGGGTGACAGGGAAGGGCAATCAGCCCCAGCATTTT
D gene: TRBD1
clone size: .
V gene: TRBV7-9
J gene: TRBJ1-5
CDR3 length: 16

CDR3 protein: CASSLTTGSEKLFF
CDR3 DNA: TGTGCCAGCAGCTTGACCACAGGGAGTGAAAAACTGTTTTTT
D gene: .
clone size: .
V gene: TRBV5-4
J gene: TRBJ1-4
CDR3 length: 14

CDR3 protein: CASSLTVQETQYF
CDR3 DNA: TGCGCCAGCAGCCTCACAGTACAAGAGACCCAGTACTTC
D gene: .
clone size: .
V gene: TRBV5-1
J gene: TRBJ2-5
CDR3 length: 13

CDR3 protein: CASSLWRGPGANVLTF
CDR3 DNA: TGTGCCAGCAGTTTATGGCGGGGGCCGGGGGCCAACGTCCTGACTTTC
D gene: .
clone size: .
V gene: TRBV28
J gene: TRBJ2-6
CDR3 length: 16

CDR3 protein: CAIRGGTGGNTEAFF
CDR3 DNA: TGTGCCATCAGGGGGGGGACAGGCGGGAACACTGAAGCTTTCTTT
D gene: TRBD1
clone size: .
V gene: TRBV10-3
J gene: TRBJ1-1
CDR3 length: 15

CDR3 protein: CASSLGAGISYGYTF
CDR3 DNA: TGTGCCAGCAGCTTAGGGGCAGGCATCAGCTATGGCTACACCTTC
D gene: .
clone size: .
V gene: TRBV7-8
J gene: TRBJ1-2
CDR3 length: 15

CDR3 protein: CASHSLRQGRNGYTF
CDR3 DNA: TGTGCCAGTCACAGCTTGCGACAGGGCAGGAATGGCTACACCTTC
D gene: TRBD1
clone size: once
V gene: TRBV7-2
J gene: TRBJ1-2
CDR3 length: 15